This TCR beta chain was identified during a study of CD8 T cells in ankylosing spondylitis. About this clonotype: Antigen unknown.

The TCR beta libraries were generated through quantitative 5'-RACE incorporating molecular barcodes. One entry per CDR3 protein, called by TCRdb with MiXCR from the 5' RACE reads. The table includes almost 400,000 distinct CDR3 sequences, under 25% detected once. Findings of the study overall: Made up of roughly 8 highly homologous variants, a TCR beta motif appeared characteristic of ankylosing spondylitis blood.

Sequenced input: blood, either unsorted or a sorted T cell fraction (not recorded which). This clonotype originated in a male donor with ankylosing spondylitis.

For the CDR3, the DNA is TGCAGTGCTACGGATACCTCGGGCACTGAAGCTTTCTTT. Translated: CSATDTSGTEAFF. The chain joins TRBV20-1 to TRBJ1-1; no clear D gene. CDR3 length equals 13 residues. Germline V lookup: CDR1 DFQATT, CDR2 SNEGSKA (reference sequence). Trimming removed 4 bases from V and 4 bases from J, with 13 bases in between.